This T cell receptor beta chain stems from a study of cytomegalovirus exposure and HLA in healthy donors. In the study overall: Roughly 180 million T cells yielded roughly 120 million unique TCR beta sequences, as an earlier analysis found.

Both 60 Vbeta primers and 13 Jbeta primers went into the PCR. Repertoires were generated with immunoSEQ multiplex PCR, while TCRdb's copy carries only in-frame clones and drops some. The sample includes roughly 93,000 clones, around 77% of them seen just once. V lost 2 bases and J lost 0, with 11 bases in between. CDR3 length: 16 residues. Germline values: CDR1 MNHEY, CDR2 SVGAGI. Findings and limits, study-wide: Many donors shared some public TCRs, even though most TCR sequences were rare.

Turning to this clone: No antigen is known for it.

There were likely unrecorded immune exposures, though donors were nominally healthy when sampled. The receptor comes from a man aged 25 to 45 in good health and CMV-seronegative. Sequencing was carried out using PBMCs. The gene calls are TRBV6-5 and TRBJ1-5; D might be TRBD1 (5 bases). As DNA, the CDR3 is TGTGCCAGCAGTTACGGTGGGGCGGATAGCAATCAGCCCCAGCATTTT. It yields the protein CASSYGGADSNQPQHF.